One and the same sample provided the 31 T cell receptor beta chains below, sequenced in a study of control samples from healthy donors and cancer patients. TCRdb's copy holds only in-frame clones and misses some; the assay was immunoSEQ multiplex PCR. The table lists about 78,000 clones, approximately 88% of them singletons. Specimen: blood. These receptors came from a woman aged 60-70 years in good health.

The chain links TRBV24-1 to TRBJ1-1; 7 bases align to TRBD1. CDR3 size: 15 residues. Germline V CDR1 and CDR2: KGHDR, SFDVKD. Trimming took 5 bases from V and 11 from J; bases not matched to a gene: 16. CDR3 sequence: CATSALTDRPPTAFF. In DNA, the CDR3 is TGTGCCACCAGTGCATTGACGGACAGGCCCCCCACGGCTTTCTTT.

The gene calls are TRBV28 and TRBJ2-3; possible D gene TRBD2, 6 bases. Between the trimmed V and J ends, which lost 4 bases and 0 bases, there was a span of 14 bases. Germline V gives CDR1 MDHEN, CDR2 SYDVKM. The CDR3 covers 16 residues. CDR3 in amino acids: CASSSVVGLSTDTQYF. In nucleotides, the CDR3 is TGTGCCAGCAGTTCGGTGGTGGGACTTAGCACAGATACGCAGTATTTT.

CDR3 in amino acids: CAWSVGTSGSGEQYF. The CDR3 DNA reads as TGTGCCTGGAGTGTTGGGACTAGCGGGAGTGGTGAGCAGTACTTC. V is TRBV30 and J is TRBJ2-7, with 14 bases fitting TRBD2. Germline values: CDR1 GTSNPN, CDR2 SVGIG (reference sequence). J gave up 7 bases and V 0 bases, and 5 bases lay outside the gene matches. The CDR3 runs 15 residues.

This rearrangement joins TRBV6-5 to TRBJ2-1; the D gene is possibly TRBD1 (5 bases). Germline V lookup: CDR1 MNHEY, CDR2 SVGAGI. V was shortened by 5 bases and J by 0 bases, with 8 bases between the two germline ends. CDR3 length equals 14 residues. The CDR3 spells CASSPDSSYNEQFF. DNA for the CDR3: TGTGCCAGCAGTCCTGACAGCTCCTACAATGAGCAGTTCTTC.

CDR3 DNA sequence: TGCAGCGCTGGGGGGACCAAGAGTACGCAGTATTTT. This sequence encodes CSAGGTKSTQYF. V and J are TRBV29-1 and TRBJ2-3; a possible D gene is TRBD2 (6 bases). V gave up 7 bases and J gave up 8 bases, with 16 bases separating them. There are 12 residues in the CDR3. In germline, CDR1 is SQVTM, CDR2 ANQGSEA.

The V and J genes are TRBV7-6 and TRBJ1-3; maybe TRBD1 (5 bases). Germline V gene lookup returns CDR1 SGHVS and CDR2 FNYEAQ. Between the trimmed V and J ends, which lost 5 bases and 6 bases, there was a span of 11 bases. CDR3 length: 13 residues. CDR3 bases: TGTGCCAGCAGCCCGGGACTGGAAAACACCATATATTTT. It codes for CASSPGLENTIYF.

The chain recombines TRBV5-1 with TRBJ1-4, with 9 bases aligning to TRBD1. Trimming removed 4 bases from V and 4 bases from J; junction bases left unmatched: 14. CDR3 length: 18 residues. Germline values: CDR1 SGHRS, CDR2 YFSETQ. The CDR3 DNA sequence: TGCGCCAGCAGCCCGACAGGGGGTCTTGTTATAGGTAATGAAAAACTGTTTTTT. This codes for CASSPTGGLVIGNEKLFF.

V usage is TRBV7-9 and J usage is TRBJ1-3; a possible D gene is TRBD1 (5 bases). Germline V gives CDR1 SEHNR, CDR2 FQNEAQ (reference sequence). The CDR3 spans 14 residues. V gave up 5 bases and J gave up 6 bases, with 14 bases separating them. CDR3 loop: CASSVLGEQNTIYF. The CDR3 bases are TGTGCCAGCAGCGTACTGGGGGAACAAAACACCATATATTTT. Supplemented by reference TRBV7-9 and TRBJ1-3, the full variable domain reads DTGVSQNPRHKITKRGQNVTFRCDPISEHNRLYWYRQTLGQGPEFLTYFQNEAQLEKSRLLSDRFSAERPKGSFSTLEIQRTEQGDSAMYLCASSVLGEQNTIYFGEGSWLTVV.

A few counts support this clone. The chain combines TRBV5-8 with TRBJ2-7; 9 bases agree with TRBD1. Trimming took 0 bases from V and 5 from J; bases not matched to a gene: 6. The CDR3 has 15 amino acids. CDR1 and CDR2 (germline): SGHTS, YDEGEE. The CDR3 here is CASSLAGTGSHEQYF. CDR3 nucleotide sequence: TGTGCCAGCAGCTTGGCCGGGACAGGGTCCCACGAGCAGTACTTC.

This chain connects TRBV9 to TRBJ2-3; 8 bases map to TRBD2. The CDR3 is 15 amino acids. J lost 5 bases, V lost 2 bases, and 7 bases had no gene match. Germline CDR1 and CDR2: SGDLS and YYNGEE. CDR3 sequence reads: CASSVAPGGVDTQYF. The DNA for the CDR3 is TGTGCCAGCAGCGTGGCCCCGGGGGGGGTAGATACGCAGTATTTT.

CDR3 protein: CASSVASGPDTQYF. The CDR3 region has the DNA TGTGCCAGCAGCGTAGCTTCTGGGCCCGATACGCAGTATTTT. The genes are TRBV9 and TRBJ2-3; D not certain. The CDR3 totals 14 residues. Between the trimmed V and J ends, which lost 0 bases and 6 bases, there was a span of 11 bases. In germline, CDR1 is SGDLS, CDR2 YYNGEE.

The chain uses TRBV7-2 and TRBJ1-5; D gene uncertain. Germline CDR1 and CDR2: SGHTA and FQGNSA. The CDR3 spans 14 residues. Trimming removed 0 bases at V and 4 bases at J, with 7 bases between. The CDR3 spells CASSLAGGNQPQHF. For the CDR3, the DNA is TGTGCCAGCAGCTTAGCTGGAGGAAATCAGCCCCAGCATTTT.

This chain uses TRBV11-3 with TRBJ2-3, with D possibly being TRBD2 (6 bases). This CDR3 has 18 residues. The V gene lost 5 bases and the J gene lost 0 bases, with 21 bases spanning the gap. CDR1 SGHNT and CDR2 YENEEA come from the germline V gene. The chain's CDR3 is CASSPISSRDSSTDTQYF. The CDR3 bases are TGTGCCAGCAGCCCCATCTCGTCGCGGGACTCAAGCACAGATACGCAGTATTTT.

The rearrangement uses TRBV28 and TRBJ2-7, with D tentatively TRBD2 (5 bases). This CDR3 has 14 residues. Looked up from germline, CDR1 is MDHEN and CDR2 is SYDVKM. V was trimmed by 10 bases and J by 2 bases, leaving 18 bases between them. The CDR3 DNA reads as TGTGCCACCCAAAGTTCAGCGGAGGCCTACGAGCAGTACTTC. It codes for CATQSSAEAYEQYF.

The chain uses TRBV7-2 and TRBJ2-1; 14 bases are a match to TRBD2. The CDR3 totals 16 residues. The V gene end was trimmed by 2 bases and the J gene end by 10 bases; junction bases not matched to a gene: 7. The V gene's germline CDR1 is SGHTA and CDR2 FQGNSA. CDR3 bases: TGTGCCAGCAGCTTAAGGGGGACTAGCGGGAGAGAGGAGCAGTTCTTC. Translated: CASSLRGTSGREEQFF.

The DNA of the CDR3 is TGTGCCAGCAGCTACGGGACCTATGGCTACACCTTC. Protein product: CASSYGTYGYTF. The V gene is TRBV5-6, the J gene TRBJ1-2; possibly TRBD1 for D (5 bases). CDR1 is SGHDT, CDR2 YYEEEE, per germline. Trimming pared 3 bases from V and 4 bases from J, leaving 7 bases between. The length of the CDR3 is 12 residues.

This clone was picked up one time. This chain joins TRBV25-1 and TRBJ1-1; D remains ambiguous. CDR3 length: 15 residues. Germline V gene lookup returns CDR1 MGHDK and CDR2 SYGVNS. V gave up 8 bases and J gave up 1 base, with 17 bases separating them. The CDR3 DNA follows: TGTGCCAGCCATTTCACGAGTTTCGGGAACACTGAAGCTTTCTTT. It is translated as CASHFTSFGNTEAFF.

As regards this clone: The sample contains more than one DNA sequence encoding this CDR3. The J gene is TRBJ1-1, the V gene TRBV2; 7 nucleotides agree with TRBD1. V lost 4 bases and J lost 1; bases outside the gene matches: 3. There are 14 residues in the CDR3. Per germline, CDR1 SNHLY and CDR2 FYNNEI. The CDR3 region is CASSVYRGNTEAFF. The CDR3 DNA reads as TGTGCCAGCAGTGTGTACAGGGGGAACACTGAAGCTTTCTTT.

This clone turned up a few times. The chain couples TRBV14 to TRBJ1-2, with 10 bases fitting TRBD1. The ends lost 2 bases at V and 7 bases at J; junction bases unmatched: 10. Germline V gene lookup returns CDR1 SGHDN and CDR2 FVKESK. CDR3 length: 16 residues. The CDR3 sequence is CASSQLRQGARGGYTF. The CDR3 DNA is TGTGCCAGCAGCCAACTCCGACAGGGGGCGCGGGGTGGCTACACCTTC.

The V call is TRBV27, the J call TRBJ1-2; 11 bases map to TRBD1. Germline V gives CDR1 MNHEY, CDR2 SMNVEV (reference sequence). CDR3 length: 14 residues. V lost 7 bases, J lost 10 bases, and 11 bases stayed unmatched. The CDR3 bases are TGTGCCAGCACTTTGTCCGGGACAGGGGGGAACTACACCTTC. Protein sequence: CASTLSGTGGNYTF.

The CDR3 sequence: CAWSGSYEQYF. The CDR3 nucleotides read TGTGCCTGGAGTGGCTCCTACGAGCAGTACTTC. V gene TRBV30 combines with J gene TRBJ2-7; no clear D. Per the germline V gene, CDR1 is GTSNPN and CDR2 is SVGIG (reference sequence). This CDR3 contains 11 residues. V gave up 1 base and J gave up 0 bases, with 1 base separating them.

As DNA, the CDR3 is TGTGCCAGCTCACCACCATCCGGGACGGGACCTCGTAATGGCTACACCTTC. Translation: CASSPPSGTGPRNGYTF. This chain links TRBV18 with TRBJ1-2, with D possibly matching TRBD1 (5 bases). The CDR3 sequence is 17 residues long. Trimming took 0 bases from V and 6 from J, leaving 20 bases between them. Germline V lookup: CDR1 KGHSH, CDR2 LQKENI.

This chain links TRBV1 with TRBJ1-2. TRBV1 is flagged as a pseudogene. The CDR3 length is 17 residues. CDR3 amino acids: CTSSQGGLSPASYGYTF. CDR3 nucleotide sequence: TGCACCAGCAGCCAGGGGGGGCTTTCCCCGGCCAGCTATGGCTACACCTTC.

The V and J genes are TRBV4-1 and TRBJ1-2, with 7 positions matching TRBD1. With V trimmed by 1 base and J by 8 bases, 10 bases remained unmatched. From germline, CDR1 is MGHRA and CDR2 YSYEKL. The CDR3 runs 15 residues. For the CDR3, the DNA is TGCGCCAGCAGCCAAGTCAAGGGGGCAAATGGCGGCTACACCTTC. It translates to CASSQVKGANGGYTF.

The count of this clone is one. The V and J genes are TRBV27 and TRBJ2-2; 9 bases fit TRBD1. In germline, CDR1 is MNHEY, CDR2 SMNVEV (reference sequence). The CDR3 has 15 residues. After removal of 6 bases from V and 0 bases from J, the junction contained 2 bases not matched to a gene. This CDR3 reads CASRRQGANTGELFF. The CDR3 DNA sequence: TGTGCCAGCAGACGACAGGGGGCGAACACCGGGGAGCTGTTTTTT.

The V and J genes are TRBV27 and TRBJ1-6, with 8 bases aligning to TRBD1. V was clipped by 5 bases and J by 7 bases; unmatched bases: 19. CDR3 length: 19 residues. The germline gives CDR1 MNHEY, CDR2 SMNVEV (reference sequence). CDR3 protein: CASSLKKPPGGTGNSPLHF. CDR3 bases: TGTGCCAGCAGTCTCAAAAAACCGCCGGGTGGGACAGGAAATTCACCCCTCCACTTT.

CDR3 sequence (DNA): TGTGCCACCAGCAGAGACGGGCAGATCAATCAGCCCCAGCATTTT. Translated, it gives CATSRDGQINQPQHF. This rearrangement joins TRBV15 to TRBJ1-5; no clear D gene. Per the germline V gene, CDR1 is LNHNV and CDR2 is YYDKDF (reference sequence). The V end lost 0 bases, the J end lost 3 bases, and 9 bases lay between the germline ends. CDR3 size: 15 residues.

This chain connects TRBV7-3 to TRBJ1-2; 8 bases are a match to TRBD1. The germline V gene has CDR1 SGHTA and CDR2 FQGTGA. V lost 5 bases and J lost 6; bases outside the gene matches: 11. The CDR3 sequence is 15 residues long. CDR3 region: CASSQYQGAFDGYTF. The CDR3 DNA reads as TGTGCCAGCAGCCAATACCAGGGGGCTTTCGATGGCTACACCTTC.

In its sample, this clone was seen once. This CDR3 is CASSPTTGYEQYF. For the CDR3, the DNA is TGTGCCAGCTCACCAACTACAGGTTACGAGCAGTACTTC. The J gene is TRBJ2-7, the V gene TRBV18; D may be TRBD1 (5 bases). The CDR3 runs to 13 residues. V was pared by 2 bases and J by 4 bases, with 9 bases between. The V gene's germline CDR1 is KGHSH and CDR2 LQKENI.

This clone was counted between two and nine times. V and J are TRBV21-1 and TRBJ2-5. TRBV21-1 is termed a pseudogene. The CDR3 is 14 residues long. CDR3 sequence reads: CASLGRRYQETQYF. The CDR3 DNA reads TGTGCCAGCTTGGGACGTCGGTACCAAGAGACCCAGTACTTC.

The CDR3 reads CASSLEVVDTQYF. The CDR3 bases are TGTGCCAGCAGCTTAGAGGTCGTAGATACGCAGTATTTT. This sequence joins TRBV7-2 and TRBJ2-3; D not certain. The germline gives CDR1 SGHTA, CDR2 FQGNSA. There are 13 residues in the CDR3. The V end lost 1 base, the J end lost 5 bases, and 7 bases lay between the germline ends.